This record covers a single T cell receptor (beta chain). Produced via immunoSEQ multiplex PCR; TCRdb's table is partial and in-frame only. The sample lists about 350,000 clones; around nine tenths were seen once. These data are taken from a study of blood T cell repertoires in COVID-19. In the study overall: From the United States, Italy and Spain came samples of acute and convalescent COVID-19.

The CDR3 sequence is 17 residues long. V was clipped by 10 bases and J by 7 bases; unmatched bases: 19. Germline CDR1 is MDHEN and CDR2 is SYDVKM. The sequenced sample was peripheral blood. The chain links TRBV28 to TRBJ2-1, with 10 bases identical to TRBD1. This receptor was obtained from a woman under 30 who had recovered from COVID-19. CDR3 amino acids: CATHTLPGQGRKNEQFF. CDR3 coding DNA: TGTGCCACCCACACGTTACCGGGACAGGGGCGAAAAAATGAGCAGTTCTTC.